Each of the 30 T cell receptor beta chains below was sequenced from the same sample in a study of blood T cell repertoires in COVID-19. Assay used: immunoSEQ multiplex PCR; TCRdb lists only in-frame clones, some missing. The repertoire holds 100,000 or so clones, around 88% seen once, with approximately 0.5% in the top ten. The sample was peripheral blood. The receptor set was obtained from a man in his sixties with acute or convalescent COVID-19.

V is TRBV27 and J is TRBJ1-6, with D possibly TRBD1 on 6 matching bases. The CDR3 length is 17 residues. Germline V lookup: CDR1 MNHEY, CDR2 SMNVEV (reference sequence). V was trimmed by 3 bases and J by 5 bases, leaving 17 bases between them. DNA for the CDR3: TGTGCCAGCAGTTTCCAGGGGCTCGTGGGTAATAATTCACCCCTCCACTTT. It translates to CASSFQGLVGNNSPLHF.

The rearrangement joins TRBV9 to TRBJ2-3; 10 bases are shared with TRBD2. V trimming: 6 bases; J trimming: 1 base; junction bases outside the gene matches: 11. The germline gives CDR1 SGDLS, CDR2 YYNGEE. The CDR3 sequence is 17 residues long. The CDR3 reads CASTLSGSGGGTDTQYF. The CDR3 nucleotides are TGTGCCAGCACCCTGAGCGGGAGCGGGGGGGGCACAGATACGCAGTATTTT.

The gene calls are TRBV10-2 and TRBJ2-7; TRBD1 matches 12 bases. The CDR3 totals 17 residues. Looked up from germline, CDR1 is WSHSY and CDR2 is SAAADI. Trimming took 0 bases from V and 6 from J; bases not matched to a gene: 9. The CDR3: CASSESATGTGGREQYF. CDR3 DNA sequence: TGCGCCAGCAGTGAGTCTGCGACCGGGACAGGGGGCCGCGAGCAGTACTTC.

The chain has TRBV30 and TRBJ1-2; D remains ambiguous. The CDR3 length is 13 residues. V was pared by 7 bases and J by 0 bases, with 12 bases between. Looked up from germline, CDR1 is GTSNPN and CDR2 is SVGIG (reference sequence). The CDR3 loop is CASRKRTNYGYTF. The DNA of the CDR3 is TGTGCCTCGCGGAAGAGGACTAACTATGGCTACACCTTC.

This chain joins TRBV5-1 and TRBJ1-1; tentatively, D is TRBD1 (6 bases). V shed 0 bases and J shed 3 bases, with 9 bases lying between them. CDR3 length: 14 residues. The germline V gene has CDR1 SGHRS and CDR2 YFSETQ. CDR3 residues: CASSLEDSYTEAFF. CDR3 in DNA: TGCGCCAGCAGCTTGGAGGACAGTTACACTGAAGCTTTCTTT.

The rearrangement links TRBV9 to TRBJ1-5, with D possibly being TRBD1 (5 bases). Germline CDR1 reads SGDLS; CDR2 reads YYNGEE. The V and J ends lost 4 bases and 1 base respectively, with 12 bases between them. This CDR3 region has 15 residues. In nucleotides, the CDR3 is TGTGCCAGCAGCTCAACGGACATGAGCAATCAGCCCCAGCATTTT. It specifies CASSSTDMSNQPQHF.

The chain has TRBV7-9 and TRBJ2-7; maybe TRBD2 (5 bases). The CDR3 has 16 residues. V was pared by 3 bases and J by 2 bases, with 17 bases between. Germline V lookup: CDR1 SEHNR, CDR2 FQNEAQ (reference sequence). CDR3 in DNA: TGTGCCAGCAGCTTCACGACTACCCCTATAGCCTACGAGCAGTACTTC. Protein: CASSFTTTPIAYEQYF. The whole variable domain, filled in from reference TRBV7-9 and TRBJ2-7, reads DTGVSQNPRHKITKRGQNVTFRCDPISEHNRLYWYRQTLGQGPEFLTYFQNEAQLEKSRLLSDRFSAERPKGSFSTLEIQRTEQGDSAMYLCASSFTTTPIAYEQYFGPGTRLTVT.

The genes are TRBV29-1 and TRBJ2-5; 8 positions agree with TRBD1. Germline V gene sequence: CDR1 SQVTM, CDR2 ANQGSEA. This CDR3 is built from 14 residues. J gave up 4 bases and V 2 bases, and 6 bases lay outside the gene matches. For the CDR3, the DNA is TGCAGCGTTGAAAGGACAGGGATGAGAGAGACCCAGTACTTC. Translated: CSVERTGMRETQYF.

This clone was counted only a few times. The rearrangement uses TRBV29-1 and TRBJ2-7, with D possibly matching TRBD1 (5 bases). CDR1 SQVTM and CDR2 ANQGSEA come from the germline V gene. Trimming cost V 4 bases and J 2 bases, with 9 bases left between them. CDR3 size: 12 residues. CDR3 nucleotides: TGCAGCGTTGGGGTGACAGCCTACGAGCAGTACTTC. This gives the protein CSVGVTAYEQYF.

This clone has just one count. The chain couples TRBV5-1 to TRBJ2-7; 10 nucleotides agree with TRBD2. Germline V CDR1 and CDR2: SGHRS, YFSETQ. The ends lost 4 bases at V and 4 bases at J; junction bases unmatched: 11. The CDR3 extends over 16 amino acids. This chain's CDR3 is CASSPGGLANIYEQYF. The CDR3 nucleotides read TGCGCCAGCAGCCCCGGGGGACTAGCGAACATATACGAGCAGTACTTC.

The V gene is TRBV5-1, the J gene TRBJ2-1; 12 bases line up with TRBD2. The CDR3 is 16 amino acids. V was clipped by 0 bases and J by 7 bases; unmatched bases: 5. The germline gives CDR1 SGHRS, CDR2 YFSETQ. The CDR3 DNA reads as TGCGCCAGCAGCTTGGGGACTAGCGGGAAGGGTAATGAGCAGTTCTTC. Encoded protein: CASSLGTSGKGNEQFF.

This chain connects TRBV5-4 to TRBJ2-3; the match to TRBD2 covers 11 bases. The CDR3 totals 17 residues. Germline V CDR1 and CDR2: SGHNT, YYREEE (reference sequence). The J segment lost 0 bases and the V segment lost 3 bases, leaving 6 bases of the junction unmatched. The CDR3 DNA sequence: TGTGCCAGCAGCTCCGGGACTAGCGGTACTAGCACAGATACGCAGTATTTT. Residues: CASSSGTSGTSTDTQYF.

This clone appeared once. The chain recombines TRBV5-4 with TRBJ2-2, with D tentatively TRBD2 (5 bases). CDR3 size: 14 residues. Germline CDR1 SGHNT, CDR2 YYREEE (reference sequence). V lost 3 bases, J lost 0 bases, and 6 bases lay in between. The CDR3 protein is CASSSDSNTGELFF. The CDR3 region has the DNA TGTGCCAGCAGCTCGGACTCGAACACCGGGGAGCTGTTTTTT.

The chain carries TRBV28 and TRBJ1-2, with 7 bases that match TRBD1. The V and J ends lost 6 bases and 2 bases, in that order; junction bases with no gene match: 0. The CDR3 runs 12 residues. From germline, CDR1 is MDHEN and CDR2 SYDVKM. The CDR3 reads CASRTGNYGYTF. The CDR3 nucleotides are TGTGCCAGCAGGACAGGGAACTATGGCTACACCTTC.

The J gene is TRBJ1-3, the V gene TRBV6-5, with unresolved D. The V and J ends lost 0 bases and 0 bases respectively, with 9 bases between them. The germline gives CDR1 MNHEY, CDR2 SVGAGI. CDR3 length equals 16 residues. Here the CDR3 reads CASSYSFGSSGNTIYF. As DNA, the CDR3 is TGTGCCAGCAGTTACTCATTCGGGAGCTCTGGAAACACCATATATTTT.

The rearrangement uses TRBV2 and TRBJ2-2, with D tentatively TRBD2 (5 bases). The CDR3 extends over 14 amino acids. V gave up 2 bases and J gave up 6 bases, with 10 bases separating them. CDR1 SNHLY and CDR2 FYNNEI come from the germline V gene. The CDR3 spells CASSETRMAGELFF. The CDR3 region has the DNA TGTGCCAGCAGTGAAACTAGAATGGCCGGGGAGCTGTTTTTT.

The rearrangement uses TRBV10-1 and TRBJ2-7, with TRBD2 identical over 7 bases. Germline V lookup: CDR1 WNHNN, CDR2 SYGVQD (reference sequence). Germline trimming cut 4 bases from V and 2 bases from J; bases unmatched to any gene: 2. This CDR3 spans 13 amino acids. CDR3: CASSVGGAYEQYF. The CDR3 DNA reads TGCGCCAGCAGTGTGGGGGGGGCCTACGAGCAGTACTTC.

This clone has just one count. The chain recombines TRBV11-2 with TRBJ1-2; the match to TRBD1 covers 9 bases. Trimming removed 1 base from V and 6 bases from J; junction bases left unmatched: 6. CDR1 and CDR2 (germline): SGHAT, FQNNGV. The CDR3 extends over 15 amino acids. CDR3 protein: CASSLVRTGVDGYTF. In nucleotides, the CDR3 is TGTGCCAGCAGCTTAGTCCGGACAGGGGTTGATGGCTACACCTTC.

The chain employs TRBV30 and TRBJ1-6, with 7 bases matching TRBD1. CDR1 and CDR2 from the germline V gene are GTSNPN and SVGIG (reference sequence). The CDR3 covers 13 residues. The ends lost 3 bases at V and 10 bases at J; junction bases unmatched: 6. CDR3 in amino acids: CAWSGQVGSPLHF. The CDR3 DNA sequence: TGTGCCTGGAGCGGACAGGTTGGGTCACCCCTCCACTTT.

The chain links TRBV19 to TRBJ1-1, with D tentatively TRBD1 (6 bases). The CDR3 has 15 residues. Per the germline V gene, CDR1 is LNHDA and CDR2 is SQIVND (reference sequence). Deletions cut 4 bases from V and 4 bases from J, with 16 bases between. The CDR3 coding sequence is TGTGCCAGTAGTACTCGTGGGGGCGTCTTCACTGAAGCTTTCTTT. The encoded protein is CASSTRGGVFTEAFF.

The sample holds one count of this clone. This chain joins TRBV19 and TRBJ2-1; D perhaps matches TRBD2 (6 bases). The ends were cut back, 5 bases at V and 0 bases at J, with 14 bases in the middle. CDR1 is LNHDA, CDR2 SQIVND, per germline (reference sequence). This CDR3 comprises 16 residues. The CDR3 nucleotides are TGTGCCAGTAGTCCCGGGGTAGCGGACTCCTACAATGAGCAGTTCTTC. Amino acids: CASSPGVADSYNEQFF.

The CDR3 sequence: CASSRGGADTEAFF. CDR3 nucleotide sequence: TGTGCCAGCAGCCGGGGGGGCGCTGACACTGAAGCTTTCTTT. The chain recombines TRBV5-4 with TRBJ1-1; TRBD1 is a possible D gene (6 bases). Trimming removed 4 bases at V and 3 bases at J, with 13 bases between. The CDR3 spans 14 residues. In germline, CDR1 is SGHNT, CDR2 YYREEE (reference sequence).

A few counts support this clone. The chain has TRBV5-1 and TRBJ2-1; 8 bases match TRBD1. The V gene's germline CDR1 is SGHRS and CDR2 YFSETQ. V lost 3 bases to trimming and J lost 6 bases; unmatched junction nucleotides: 5. This CDR3 has 14 residues. Written as DNA, the CDR3 is TGCGCCAGCAGCTCCAAAACAGGGGGCAATGAGCAGTTCTTC. Translation gives CASSSKTGGNEQFF.

The CDR3 reads CASSKGGTLYEQYF. DNA for the CDR3: TGTGCCAGCAGTAAGGGGGGGACCCTCTACGAGCAGTACTTC. The V and J genes are TRBV27 and TRBJ2-7, with D possibly being TRBD2 (7 bases). CDR3 length equals 14 residues. The germline V gene encodes CDR1 MNHEY and CDR2 SMNVEV (reference sequence). Trimming pared 5 bases from V and 3 bases from J, leaving 14 bases between.

The chain is built from TRBV19 and TRBJ1-2, with D unclear. Germline V lookup: CDR1 LNHDA, CDR2 SQIVND (reference sequence). V lost 6 bases and J lost 8, with 19 bases in between. The CDR3 loop spans 14 amino acids. The CDR3 region has the DNA TGTGCCAGTAGACCGACTCGGACTTTTTCGGGCTACACCTTC. Translation gives CASRPTRTFSGYTF.

This clone appeared a single time. J is TRBJ2-6 and V is TRBV6-5, with D possibly being TRBD1 (6 bases). Germline lookup yields CDR1 MNHEY and CDR2 SVGAGI. The CDR3 totals 16 residues. Trimming took 1 base from V and 0 from J, leaving 7 bases between them. The CDR3 nucleotides are TGTGCCAGCAGTTACTTGGGGGCCTCTGGGGCCAACGTCCTGACTTTC. It translates to CASSYLGASGANVLTF.

This chain uses TRBV12-3 or TRBV12-4 with TRBJ1-6; the D gene is possibly TRBD1 (5 bases). CDR3 size: 12 residues. Trimming cost V 3 bases and J 12 bases, with 9 bases left between them. CDR3 sequence reads: CASSLTQGPLHF. The CDR3 DNA sequence: TGTGCCAGCAGTTTGACCCAGGGACCCCTCCACTTT.

This clone was picked up one time. V gene TRBV5-1 combines with J gene TRBJ2-1; 7 nucleotides line up with TRBD2. The CDR3 has 15 residues. CDR1 SGHRS and CDR2 YFSETQ come from the germline V gene. V gave up 4 bases and J gave up 0 bases; unmatched junction bases: 4. The CDR3 DNA reads as TGCGCCAGCAGCCCCGGGACTAACTCCTACAATGAGCAGTTCTTC. It codes for CASSPGTNSYNEQFF.

The rearrangement uses TRBV30 and TRBJ1-1, with 7 bases aligning to TRBD1. With 2 bases clipped from V and 10 bases from J, the junction kept 13 bases outside the gene matches. The CDR3 is 14 amino acids. The germline CDR1 and CDR2 sequences are GTSNPN and SVGIG (reference sequence). The CDR3 sequence: CAWSFQTGWLGAFF. DNA of the CDR3: TGTGCCTGGAGTTTCCAGACAGGGTGGTTAGGAGCTTTCTTT.

The chain recombines TRBV7-3 with TRBJ1-2, with 8 bases lining up with TRBD1. Trimming at V came to 5 bases and at J to 7 bases, leaving 9 bases not matched to a gene. Looked up from germline, CDR1 is SGHTA and CDR2 is FQGTGA. This CDR3 has 14 amino acids. CDR3: CASSPETGAIGYTF. CDR3 in DNA: TGTGCCAGCAGCCCCGAGACAGGGGCGATTGGCTACACCTTC.